The 10 T cell receptor beta chains reported below all come from one sample, sequenced in a study of T cells in pancreatic ductal adenocarcinoma. Surgery without prior neoadjuvant therapy was the treatment of the selected pancreatic ductal adenocarcinoma patients. The assay was immunoSEQ multiplex PCR, and TCRdb's table has in-frame clones only and misses some. The sample lists around 100,000 clones; over 90% were seen once. Sequencing used PBMCs. All receptors come from a human donor with pancreatic ductal adenocarcinoma.

V usage is TRBV2 and J usage is TRBJ1-4, with D tentatively TRBD1 (5 bases). The CDR3 has 15 amino acids. Trimming took off 6 bases at V and 7 bases at J, with 18 bases between the two ends. The germline gives CDR1 SNHLY, CDR2 FYNNEI. The CDR3 region has the DNA TGTGCCAGCAGCGGGGGGAAGGGGCCGGGTGAAAAACTGTTTTTT. Protein product: CASSGGKGPGEKLFF.

This clone was found a few times. This chain joins TRBV6-1 and TRBJ2-1, with 10 bases lining up with TRBD1. Germline CDR1 is MNHNS and CDR2 is SASEGT. CDR3 size: 15 residues. Germline trimming cut 10 bases from V and 4 bases from J; bases unmatched to any gene: 10. The chain's CDR3 is CAINVGQGGYNEQFF. The CDR3 DNA follows: TGTGCCATCAATGTCGGACAGGGGGGATACAATGAGCAGTTCTTC.

This clone appeared a single time. The chain has TRBV19 and TRBJ2-1; 13 nucleotides agree with TRBD2. The CDR3 is made up of 17 amino acids. Germline CDR1 LNHDA, CDR2 SQIVND (reference sequence). J was trimmed by 2 bases and V by 7 bases; bases with no gene match: 8. The CDR3 sequence: CASTLRTSGSAYNEQFF. Written as DNA, the CDR3 is TGTGCCAGTACCCTTCGGACTAGCGGGAGTGCCTACAATGAGCAGTTCTTC.

The rearrangement uses TRBV28 and TRBJ1-2, with unresolved D. V lost 2 bases and J 8 bases, leaving 18 bases between the germline ends. This CDR3 is 15 amino acids long. Germline loops: CDR1 MDHEN, CDR2 SYDVKM. CDR3 residues: CASSLGGLQTGGYTF. As DNA, the CDR3 is TGTGCCAGCAGTTTAGGTGGACTTCAAACCGGGGGCTACACCTTC.

This sequence joins TRBV9 and TRBJ2-5; D might be TRBD2 (6 bases). From germline, CDR1 is SGDLS and CDR2 YYNGEE. V lost 4 bases and J 3 bases, leaving 16 bases between the germline ends. The CDR3 length is 15 residues. CDR3 nucleotide sequence: TGTGCCAGCAGCCCCACCGTGTTAGCGGAAGAGACCCAGTACTTC. This translates into CASSPTVLAEETQYF.

Of note for this clone: Other DNA sequences from this sample encode an identical CDR3 as well. The chain combines TRBV7-6 with TRBJ1-1, with D tentatively TRBD1 (5 bases). This CDR3 has 14 residues. V lost 2 bases and J 3 bases, leaving 10 bases between the germline ends. The germline V gene has CDR1 SGHVS and CDR2 FNYEAQ. As DNA, the CDR3 is TGTGCCAGCAGCTTAACTCGGGGGGACACTGAAGCTTTCTTT. Protein product: CASSLTRGDTEAFF.

The chain employs TRBV7-2 and TRBJ2-1; TRBD1 aligns across 9 bases. J gave up 8 bases and V 7 bases, and 9 bases lay outside the gene matches. Germline V gene sequence: CDR1 SGHTA, CDR2 FQGNSA. This CDR3 is built from 14 residues. CDR3 sequence: CASMIGTGFHEQFF. The CDR3 DNA reads TGTGCCAGCATGATTGGGACAGGGTTCCATGAGCAGTTCTTC. Supplemented by reference TRBV7-2 and TRBJ2-1, the full variable domain reads GAGVSQSPSNKVTEKGKDVELRCDPISGHTALYWYRQSLGQGLEFLIYFQGNSAPDKSGLPSDRFSAERTGGSVSTLTIQRTQQEDSAVYLCASMIGTGFHEQFFGPGTRLTVL.

The rearrangement joins TRBV28 to TRBJ2-7; D is possibly TRBD2 (6 bases). The V gene's germline CDR1 is MDHEN and CDR2 SYDVKM. V lost 3 bases, J lost 7 bases, and 13 bases lay in between. This CDR3 contains 13 residues. The CDR3 is CASSLSGTREQYF. The CDR3, as DNA: TGTGCCAGCAGTTTGTCAGGGACTCGGGAGCAGTACTTC.

The chain carries TRBV6-1 and TRBJ2-2; 7 bases fit TRBD2. The germline V gene has CDR1 MNHNS and CDR2 SASEGT. Losses at the gene ends were 2 bases for V and 6 bases for J; bases not matched to a gene: 9. The CDR3 runs to 16 residues. The CDR3 here is CASSEWGGRGAGELFF. The CDR3, as DNA: TGTGCCAGCAGTGAATGGGGAGGTCGGGGGGCCGGGGAGCTGTTTTTT.

V usage is TRBV5-5 and J usage is TRBJ2-7, with TRBD2 as a possible D gene (6 bases). Between the trimmed V and J ends, which lost 4 bases and 4 bases, there was a span of 15 bases. The CDR3 totals 14 residues. Germline V gene lookup returns CDR1 SGHKS and CDR2 YYEKEE (reference sequence). CDR3 protein: CASSAGRVTYEQYF. The CDR3 nucleotides are TGTGCCAGCAGCGCGGGAAGGGTTACATACGAGCAGTACTTC.